This TCR beta chain was recorded in a study of blood T cell repertoires in COVID-19 (dated by TCRdb to about 2020). In the study overall: Collaborator samples came from the United States, Italy and Spain and covered acute and convalescent phases of COVID-19. The material from the prospective study consisted of cDNA or gDNA derived from T cells, B-cell-depleted T cells, or PBMCs. The dataset comprised deeply sampled blood TCRbeta repertoires from subjects exposed to, actively infected with, or recovered from COVID-19. The repertoires were released in a freely available public database meant as a resource for research on the immune response to SARS-CoV-2. Samples were obtained from the ongoing ImmuneRACE study (first 160 participants) and from over 1,000 subjects provided by 6 global collaborators. Nearly every sample came with metadata listing a de-identified subject ID, COVID-19 status, age in years and sex. HLA class I and class II types, where available, came from metadata supplied by the sample provider rather than from assay-based typing.

CDR1 SGHTA and CDR2 FQGTGA were looked up in the germline V gene. The CDR3 starts with the cysteine, ends with the phenylalanine, and has 15 residues. The sequence is cut down to CDR3 DNA, 45 bases in frame from base 1. The V end loses 3 bases and the J end loses 3 bases, and a stretch of 14 bases separates them. TCRbeta CDR3 regions were amplified from genomic DNA using the immunoSEQ Assay, a bias-controlled multiplex PCR. The published analysis was carried out like this. Nucleated cell counts per sample were estimated from amplification of reference gene primers within the assay. To quantify the absolute abundance of each unique TCRbeta CDR3 rearrangement, sequence reads were collapsed and filtered. Productive Simpson clonality was computed per sample as the square root of Simpson's diversity index over productive rearrangements. In TCRdb, the immuneACCESS table is reduced to in-frame sequences with V and J assigned. These tables do not hold every clone; where another copy was compared, an unresolved V gene accounts for under half, and the others remain unexplained. The D gene and trimming were derived from the DNA, and the V and J assignments and clone size from that table. Across this sample there are under 200,000 clones, with roughly four fifths seen only once. Of the sample, 3.7% falls within the top ten clones.

Whole blood was collected in K2EDTA tubes by collaborating institutions according to the institutions' own protocols. For TCRbeta analysis, collaborators shipped samples as frozen whole blood, isolated PBMCs, or DNA extracted from either of those sample types. Study-level results and caveats: How much clinical and demographic metadata was included differed by source and by participant, and the metadata was provided uncurated.

As regards this clone: It lacks a known antigen. No per-base quality is available; no much larger clone lies one base away.

Sequenced sample: peripheral blood. The chain uses TRBV7-3 and TRBJ1-1, and perhaps TRBD1 as D gene, on 6 matching bases. The receptor's source is a woman older than 75 with acute or convalescent COVID-19. CDR3 region: CASSLRADSDTEAFF. The DNA is as follows: TGTGCCAGCAGCTTGCGGGCGGACAGCGACACTGAAGCTTTCTTT.